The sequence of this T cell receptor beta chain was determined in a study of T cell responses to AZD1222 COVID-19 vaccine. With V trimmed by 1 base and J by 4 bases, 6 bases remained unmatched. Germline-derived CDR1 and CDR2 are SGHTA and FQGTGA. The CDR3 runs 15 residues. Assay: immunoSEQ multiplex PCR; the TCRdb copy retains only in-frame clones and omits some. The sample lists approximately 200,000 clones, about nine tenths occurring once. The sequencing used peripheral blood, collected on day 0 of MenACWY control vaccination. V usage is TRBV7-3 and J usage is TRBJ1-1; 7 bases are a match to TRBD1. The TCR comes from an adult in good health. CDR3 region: CASSLKPGGSTEAFF. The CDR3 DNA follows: TGTGCCAGCAGCTTAAAGCCAGGGGGTAGCACTGAAGCTTTCTTT.